A single sample is the source of the 28 T cell receptor beta chains below, sequenced in a study of CD8 T cells in ankylosing spondylitis. Study-wide results and limits: The study identified a TCR beta motif of about eight highly homologous variants that appeared characteristic of ankylosing spondylitis blood.

Antigens for these TCRs are unknown. TCRdb ran MiXCR on the 5' RACE reads and lists one entry per CDR3 protein. The sample carries roughly 350,000 distinct CDR3 sequences, approximately 8.2% recorded once. Specimen: blood, either unsorted or a sorted T cell fraction (not recorded which). Receptors originate from a male donor with ankylosing spondylitis.

This clonotype was seen a few times. The chain recombines TRBV6-1 with TRBJ2-6; D possibly corresponds to TRBD1 (5 bases). V dropped 3 bases and J dropped 3 bases, with 15 bases sitting between them. This CDR3 comprises 17 residues. In germline, CDR1 is MNHNS, CDR2 SASEGT. The CDR3 coding sequence is TGTGCCAGCAGTGATGGGCAGGGTGTTAGTGGGGCCAACGTCCTGACTTTC. Encoded protein: CASSDGQGVSGANVLTF.

This clonotype was counted between two and nine times. This chain joins TRBV12-3 or TRBV12-4 and TRBJ2-7; 7 nucleotides align to TRBD1. The CDR3 loop spans 16 amino acids. J was trimmed by 0 bases and V by 2 bases; bases with no gene match: 7. The CDR3 loop reads CASSLRRTGHSYEQYF. In DNA, the CDR3 is TGTGCCAGCAGTTTACGAAGGACAGGACACTCCTACGAGCAGTACTTC.

This clonotype turned up a few times. V is TRBV7-3 and J is TRBJ2-1; no firm D call. This CDR3 comprises 15 residues. Trimming took 5 bases from V and 5 from J, leaving 16 bases between them. Germline V lookup: CDR1 SGHTA, CDR2 FQGTGA. The CDR3 sequence: CASSPIPTGNNEQFF. The CDR3 DNA follows: TGTGCCAGCAGCCCGATTCCGACTGGAAACAATGAGCAGTTCTTC.

This clonotype was counted at least ten times. The rearrangement joins TRBV7-2 to TRBJ1-1, with D maybe TRBD1 (5 bases). The CDR3 extends over 14 amino acids. Trimming took off 2 bases at V and 1 base at J, with 8 bases between the two ends. CDR1 is SGHTA and CDR2 is FQGNSA in the germline V gene. As DNA, the CDR3 is TGTGCCAGCAGCTTATGGGGGGAGAACACTGAAGCTTTCTTT. This gives the protein CASSLWGENTEAFF.

This clonotype showed up many times. The chain links TRBV4-2 to TRBJ1-2; D unclear. The CDR3 length is 13 residues. V was clipped by 4 bases and J by 2 bases, with 8 bases between them. CDR1 LGHNA and CDR2 YNFKEQ come from the germline V gene. CDR3 amino acids: CASSPPGNYGYTF. For the CDR3, the DNA is TGTGCCAGCAGCCCTCCCGGGAACTATGGCTACACCTTC.

This clonotype was seen only a few times. The rearrangement links TRBV7-9 to TRBJ2-5; TRBD1 matches 9 bases. V shed 5 bases, J shed 3 bases, and the junction held 7 bases outside the gene matches. The CDR3 runs 15 residues. Germline CDR1 is SEHNR and CDR2 is FQNEAQ (reference sequence). CDR3 sequence reads: CASSGTGLGEETQYF. CDR3 DNA sequence: TGTGCCAGCAGCGGGACAGGGCTCGGAGAAGAGACCCAGTACTTC.

This clonotype has only a few counts. The V gene is TRBV25-1, the J gene TRBJ2-7; TRBD2 matches 7 bases. CDR1 is MGHDK, CDR2 SYGVNS, per germline. The CDR3 consists of 15 residues. V lost 1 base, J lost 2 bases, and 5 bases stayed unmatched. The CDR3 loop reads CASSESLAPTYEQYF. CDR3 nucleotide sequence: TGTGCCAGCAGTGAATCACTAGCGCCCACCTACGAGCAGTACTTC.

In this sample, this clonotype turned up a few times. This chain links TRBV29-1 with TRBJ1-1; 7 nucleotides match TRBD1. The V segment lost 3 bases and the J segment 11 bases; nucleotides outside the gene matches: 6. The CDR3 extends over 11 amino acids. Germline values: CDR1 SQVTM, CDR2 ANQGSEA. DNA for the CDR3: TGCAGCGTTGACGACAGGGTGGGGGCTTTCTTT. Protein: CSVDDRVGAFF.

This clonotype was picked up many times. The chain uses TRBV5-1 and TRBJ1-1, with D perhaps matching TRBD1 (5 bases). This CDR3 contains 15 residues. Germline CDR1 is SGHRS and CDR2 is YFSETQ. V gave up 1 base and J gave up 1 base, with 11 bases separating them. In DNA, the CDR3 is TGCGCCAGCAGCTTGTCAGGGTCTGGGAACACTGAAGCTTTCTTT. Residues: CASSLSGSGNTEAFF. The whole variable domain, filled in from reference TRBV5-1 and TRBJ1-1, reads KAGVTQTPRYLIKTRGQQVTLSCSPISGHRSVSWYQQTPGQGLQFLFEYFSETQRNKGNFPGRFSGRQFSNSRSEMNVSTLELGDSALYLCASSLSGSGNTEAFFGQGTRLTVV.

This clonotype was counted many times. This rearrangement joins TRBV5-1 to TRBJ2-7, with D perhaps TRBD1 or TRBD2 (6 bases each). The CDR3 consists of 15 residues. CDR1 SGHRS and CDR2 YFSETQ come from the germline V gene. V shed 0 bases and J shed 2 bases, with 12 bases lying between them. CDR3 in amino acids: CASSLAPGEAYEQYF. The CDR3 bases are TGCGCCAGCAGCTTGGCTCCAGGGGAGGCCTACGAGCAGTACTTC.

The rearrangement uses TRBV19 and TRBJ2-5, with D tentatively TRBD2 (6 bases). There are 14 residues in the CDR3. V lost 5 bases and J 5 bases, leaving 15 bases between the germline ends. The germline V gene has CDR1 LNHDA and CDR2 SQIVND (reference sequence). The CDR3 loop is CASSALRDWETQYF. CDR3 DNA: TGTGCCAGTAGTGCTTTGCGGGATTGGGAGACCCAGTACTTC.

This clonotype was detected ten times or more. The chain has TRBV2 and TRBJ1-5; D is possibly TRBD1 (5 bases). The CDR3 extends over 16 amino acids. Trimming pared 8 bases from V and 1 base from J, leaving 18 bases between. The germline gives CDR1 SNHLY, CDR2 FYNNEI. DNA of the CDR3: TGTGCCAGCGTCAGATCGGGGCTTCGGAGCAATCAGCCCCAGCATTTT. Translation gives CASVRSGLRSNQPQHF.

On this clonotype itself: One junction end does not reproduce the germline sequence, and a read error may be involved. This chain uses TRBV7-9 with TRBJ2-6; no firm D call. CDR3 length: 10 amino acids. Germline V gene lookup returns CDR1 SEHNR and CDR2 FQNEAQ (reference sequence). CDR3 region: CATGANVLTF. Here the CDR3 DNA reads TGTGCTACTGGAGCCAACGTCCTGACTTTC. The whole variable domain, filled in from reference TRBV7-9 and TRBJ2-6, reads DTGVSQNPRHKITKRGQNVTFRCDPISEHNRLYWYRQTLGQGPEFLTYFQNEAQLEKSRLLSDRFSAERPKGSFSTLEIQRTEQGDSAMYLCATGANVLTFGAGSRLTVL.

The chain carries TRBV6-1 and TRBJ2-2; a weak D match, TRBD2 (7 bases). This CDR3 region has 17 residues. Germline V gene sequence: CDR1 MNHNS, CDR2 SASEGT. Trimming stripped 6 bases from V and 0 bases from J, with 17 bases between. CDR3 residues: CASRTPGGAPNTGELFF. CDR3 DNA sequence: TGTGCCAGCAGGACCCCGGGGGGCGCCCCGAACACCGGGGAGCTGTTTTTT.

V gene TRBV11-2 combines with J gene TRBJ2-1; tentatively, D is TRBD1 or TRBD2 (7 bases each). Trimming pared 5 bases from V and 2 bases from J, leaving 13 bases between. CDR1 SGHAT and CDR2 FQNNGV come from the germline V gene. The CDR3 spans 15 residues. The DNA for the CDR3 is TGTGCCAGCAGCCCACAGGGGAGGGCCTACAATGAGCAGTTCTTC. The encoded protein is CASSPQGRAYNEQFF.

The J gene is TRBJ2-7, the V gene TRBV5-1, with 7 bases lining up with TRBD2. Trimming removed 8 bases from V and 3 bases from J; junction bases left unmatched: 8. Germline CDR1 and CDR2: SGHRS and YFSETQ. CDR3 length equals 13 residues. The CDR3 DNA sequence: TGCGCCAGTAGTGCGGGAGTTCTCTACGAGCAGTACTTC. Protein: CASSAGVLYEQYF.

V usage is TRBV5-1 and J usage is TRBJ1-5; D not resolved. Per germline, CDR1 SGHRS and CDR2 YFSETQ. CDR3 size: 16 residues. V lost 1 base to trimming and J lost 3 bases, with 14 bases between them. The CDR3 loop is CASSLNTWEPNQPQHF. CDR3 in DNA: TGCGCCAGCAGCTTGAATACATGGGAACCCAATCAGCCCCAGCATTTT.

The chain employs TRBV2 and TRBJ1-2; TRBD1 matches 9 bases. The V gene end was trimmed by 6 bases and the J gene end by 4 bases; junction bases not matched to a gene: 6. The CDR3 sequence is 14 residues long. Germline CDR1 SNHLY, CDR2 FYNNEI. As DNA, the CDR3 is TGTGCCAGCAGACCCACAGGGGGCGGCTATGGCTACACCTTC. Translation gives CASRPTGGGYGYTF.

In this sample, this clonotype turned up many times. The CDR3 spells CASSFDRGTGELFF. DNA for the CDR3: TGTGCCAGCAGCTTTGACAGGGGGACCGGGGAGCTGTTTTTT. The rearrangement uses TRBV2 and TRBJ2-2; 9 bases align to TRBD1. This CDR3 is 14 amino acids long. Germline lookup yields CDR1 SNHLY and CDR2 FYNNEI. The ends lost 6 bases at V and 5 bases at J; junction bases unmatched: 4. The variable domain in full, with the rest retrieved from reference TRBV2 and TRBJ2-2, is EPEVTQTPSHQVTQMGQEVILRCVPISNHLYFYWYRQILGQKVEFLVSFYNNEISEKSEIFDDQFSVERPDGSNFTLKIRSTKLEDSAMYFCASSFDRGTGELFFGEGSRLTVL.

The chain joins TRBV5-1 to TRBJ2-5, with unresolved D. The CDR3 sequence is 14 residues long. Between the trimmed V and J ends, which lost 0 bases and 2 bases, there was a span of 8 bases. Per germline, CDR1 SGHRS and CDR2 YFSETQ. The CDR3: CASSLGLDQETQYF. The CDR3 DNA is TGCGCCAGCAGCTTGGGACTTGATCAAGAGACCCAGTACTTC.

The table lists this clonotype with a few counts. The rearrangement uses TRBV12-3 or TRBV12-4 and TRBJ2-7; weak D call: TRBD1 (5 bases). The CDR3 has 13 amino acids. V was trimmed by 5 bases and J by 4 bases, leaving 12 bases between them. The CDR3 DNA reads as TGTGCCAGCAGTCTAACAGGATTGTACGAGCAGTACTTC. Translated, it gives CASSLTGLYEQYF.

This clonotype was observed a few times. This chain joins TRBV14 and TRBJ1-1; D may be TRBD1 (5 bases). The CDR3 sequence is 13 residues long. Germline V gene lookup returns CDR1 SGHDN and CDR2 FVKESK. V was shortened by 4 bases and J by 3 bases, with 9 bases between the two germline ends. Here the CDR3 DNA reads TGTGCCAGCAGCCTGACAGACGACACTGAAGCTTTCTTT. Translating it yields CASSLTDDTEAFF.

This clonotype was counted a few times. The chain has TRBV5-5 and TRBJ2-7; the D call may be TRBD1 or TRBD2 (5 bases each). The length of the CDR3 is 15 residues. The V end was cut by 0 bases, the J end by 3 bases, with 13 bases between. In germline, CDR1 is SGHKS, CDR2 YYEKEE (reference sequence). Here the CDR3 reads CASSLAGLKGYEQYF. For the CDR3, the DNA is TGTGCCAGCAGCTTGGCGGGGCTAAAAGGCTACGAGCAGTACTTC.

Ten or more counts support this clonotype. The chain couples TRBV20-1 to TRBJ2-7; unclear D gene. The CDR3 is 11 residues long. V lost 3 bases to trimming and J lost 2 bases, with 5 bases between them. Germline lookup yields CDR1 DFQATT and CDR2 SNEGSKA (reference sequence). In DNA form, the CDR3 reads TGCAGTGCTAGGGGTCCCTACGAGCAGTACTTC. Its translation is CSARGPYEQYF.

This clonotype occurred many times. The chain uses TRBV2 and TRBJ1-3, with D possibly matching TRBD1 (5 bases). The CDR3 is made up of 15 amino acids. Trimming took off 5 bases at V and 0 bases at J, with 11 bases between the two ends. Germline V gene data show CDR1 as SNHLY and CDR2 as FYNNEI. The CDR3 sequence is CASSYGASSGNTIYF. CDR3 in DNA: TGTGCCAGCAGTTACGGGGCAAGCTCTGGAAACACCATATATTTT.

This clonotype was recorded a few times. This rearrangement joins TRBV11-2 to TRBJ2-1, with 11 bases lining up with TRBD2. Per the germline V gene, CDR1 is SGHAT and CDR2 is FQNNGV. The V segment lost 5 bases and the J segment 4 bases; nucleotides outside the gene matches: 7. The CDR3 is made up of 16 amino acids. The CDR3 sequence is CASSHRLAGRYNEQFF. The DNA for the CDR3 is TGTGCCAGCAGCCATCGACTAGCGGGAAGGTACAATGAGCAGTTCTTC.

This clonotype was picked up a small number of times. This rearrangement joins TRBV6-1 to TRBJ2-1; D perhaps matches TRBD2 (6 bases). Trimming took 6 bases from V and 2 from J, leaving 11 bases between them. CDR1 and CDR2 (germline): MNHNS, SASEGT. The CDR3 consists of 14 residues. The DNA of the CDR3 is TGTGCCAGCAGCTTTACGGGGGCCTACAATGAGCAGTTCTTC. This codes for CASSFTGAYNEQFF.

The rearrangement links TRBV5-1 to TRBJ2-1; 7 bases align to TRBD2. Germline assignment: CDR1 SGHRS and CDR2 YFSETQ. The CDR3 has 15 residues. V gave up 1 base and J gave up 8 bases; unmatched junction bases: 9. In DNA form, the CDR3 reads TGCGCCAGCAGCTTGCGGGGGGATGAGCATCATGAGCAGTTCTTC. Translating it yields CASSLRGDEHHEQFF.